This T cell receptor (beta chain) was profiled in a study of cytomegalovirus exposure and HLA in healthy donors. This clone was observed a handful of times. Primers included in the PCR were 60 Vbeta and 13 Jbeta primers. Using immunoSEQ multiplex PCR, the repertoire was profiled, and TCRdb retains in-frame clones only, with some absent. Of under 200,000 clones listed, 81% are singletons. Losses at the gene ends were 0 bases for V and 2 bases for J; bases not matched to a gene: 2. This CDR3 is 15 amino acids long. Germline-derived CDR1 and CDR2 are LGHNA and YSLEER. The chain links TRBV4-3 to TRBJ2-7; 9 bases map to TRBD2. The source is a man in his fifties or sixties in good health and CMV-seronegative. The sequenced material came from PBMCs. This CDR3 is CASSQETSGTYEQYF. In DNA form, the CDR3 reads TGCGCCAGCAGCCAAGAGACTAGCGGAACCTACGAGCAGTACTTC.